One and the same sample provided the 11 T cell receptor beta chains below, sequenced in a study of control samples from healthy donors and cancer patients. Clones were sequenced by immunoSEQ multiplex PCR, and TCRdb holds only the in-frame ones, with some missing. The sample holds approximately 100,000 clones, approximately 86% seen once. Specimen: blood. These receptors were obtained from a man younger than 40 in good health.

V and J are TRBV6-1 and TRBJ1-1; D may be TRBD1 (6 bases). The CDR3 covers 14 residues. Trimming took 2 bases from V and 4 from J, leaving 11 bases between them. Germline V gene sequence: CDR1 MNHNS, CDR2 SASEGT. CDR3 protein: CASSEPGVITEAFF. The CDR3, as DNA: TGTGCCAGCAGTGAACCAGGGGTCATCACTGAAGCTTTCTTT.

J is TRBJ2-5 and V is TRBV30, with D possibly being TRBD1 (6 bases). Deletions cut 2 bases from V and 6 bases from J, with 10 bases between. CDR1 GTSNPN and CDR2 SVGIG come from the germline V gene (reference sequence). The CDR3 has 12 residues. CDR3 residues: CAWSPGQQTQYF. The CDR3 bases are TGTGCCTGGAGTCCCGGACAGCAGACCCAGTACTTC.

The chain joins TRBV7-8 to TRBJ1-6; 10 nucleotides align to TRBD1. Germline-derived CDR1 and CDR2 are SGHVS and FQNEAQ. CDR3 size: 15 residues. Trimming removed 4 bases from V and 3 bases from J; junction bases left unmatched: 0. The CDR3 bases are TGTGCCAGCAGCTGGGACAGGGGCTATAATTCACCCCTCCACTTT. Translated, it gives CASSWDRGYNSPLHF.

The chain has TRBV7-9 and TRBJ1-1, with 7 bases that match TRBD1. The CDR3 extends over 15 amino acids. Losses at the gene ends were 0 bases for V and 0 bases for J; bases not matched to a gene: 1. CDR1 is SEHNR, CDR2 FQNEAQ, per germline (reference sequence). CDR3 residues: CASSLAGQMNTEAFF. DNA for the CDR3: TGTGCCAGCAGCTTAGCGGGACAGATGAACACTGAAGCTTTCTTT. The complete variable domain, with remaining parts taken from reference TRBV7-9 and TRBJ1-1, reads DTGVSQNPRHKITKRGQNVTFRCDPISEHNRLYWYRQTLGQGPEFLTYFQNEAQLEKSRLLSDRFSAERPKGSFSTLEIQRTEQGDSAMYLCASSLAGQMNTEAFFGQGTRLTVV.

Here the CDR3 reads CASSENSGGETQYF. The CDR3 DNA reads as TGTGCCAGCAGTGAAAATTCGGGGGGAGAGACCCAGTACTTC. The chain is built from TRBV25-1 and TRBJ2-5; TRBD2 matches 7 bases. Trimming took 2 bases from V and 4 from J; bases not matched to a gene: 4. Germline loops: CDR1 MGHDK, CDR2 SYGVNS. The CDR3 contains 14 residues.

This chain connects TRBV5-1 to TRBJ1-2, with D perhaps matching TRBD1 (5 bases). There are 14 residues in the CDR3. Germline CDR1 reads SGHRS; CDR2 reads YFSETQ. V was cut by 2 bases and J by 5 bases, with 13 bases left in between. CDR3 sequence reads: CASSLGDLEYGYTF. DNA for the CDR3: TGCGCCAGCAGCTTAGGGGATTTGGAATATGGCTACACCTTC. Full variable domain (outside the CDR3, taken from reference TRBV5-1 and TRBJ1-2): KAGVTQTPRYLIKTRGQQVTLSCSPISGHRSVSWYQQTPGQGLQFLFEYFSETQRNKGNFPGRFSGRQFSNSRSEMNVSTLELGDSALYLCASSLGDLEYGYTFGSGTRLTVV.

The chain links TRBV6-5 to TRBJ2-3; 11 positions agree with TRBD1. There are 14 residues in the CDR3. Germline V gene sequence: CDR1 MNHEY, CDR2 SVGAGI. The ends lost 10 bases at V and 4 bases at J; junction bases unmatched: 7. The CDR3 DNA reads as TGTGCCACCTCGGACAGGGGGCAGGCAGATACGCAGTATTTT. Its translation is CATSDRGQADTQYF.

The rearrangement uses TRBV7-9 and TRBJ1-1; TRBD1 matches at 7 bases. Germline CDR1 is SEHNR and CDR2 is FQNEAQ (reference sequence). J was trimmed by 7 bases and V by 3 bases; bases with no gene match: 2. The CDR3 is 12 residues long. The CDR3 coding sequence is TGTGCCAGCAGCTTTGGGGACAGTGAAGCTTTCTTT. Translated: CASSFGDSEAFF.

The chain links TRBV7-2 to TRBJ2-5; unclear D gene. Germline V gene sequence: CDR1 SGHTA, CDR2 FQGNSA. Trimming took off 4 bases at V and 0 bases at J, with 6 bases between the two ends. The CDR3 runs to 13 residues. The CDR3 protein is CASSSGYQETQYF. The DNA for the CDR3 is TGTGCCAGCAGCTCCGGTTACCAAGAGACCCAGTACTTC. Supplemented by reference TRBV7-2 and TRBJ2-5, the full variable domain reads GAGVSQSPSNKVTEKGKDVELRCDPISGHTALYWYRQSLGQGLEFLIYFQGNSAPDKSGLPSDRFSAERTGGSVSTLTIQRTQQEDSAVYLCASSSGYQETQYFGPGTRLLVL.

The gene calls are TRBV27 and TRBJ1-4; no clear D gene. Per germline, CDR1 MNHEY and CDR2 SMNVEV (reference sequence). V was trimmed by 2 bases and J by 3 bases, leaving 10 bases between them. The CDR3 is 15 residues long. This chain's CDR3 is CASSLKGGPNEKLFF. CDR3 DNA sequence: TGTGCCAGCAGTTTAAAGGGCGGTCCTAATGAAAAACTGTTTTTT.

This clone turned up a few times. This chain joins TRBV5-1 and TRBJ2-7, with D tentatively TRBD2 (6 bases). The CDR3 loop spans 14 amino acids. Trimming pared 4 bases from V and 2 bases from J, leaving 13 bases between. The V gene's germline CDR1 is SGHRS and CDR2 YFSETQ. The CDR3 is CASSTGTVTYEQYF. In DNA, the CDR3 is TGCGCCAGCAGCACCGGGACTGTTACCTACGAGCAGTACTTC.